The 24 T cell receptor beta chains presented below share a single source sample, sequenced in a study of OX40 agonist ivuxolimab in advanced cancers. The method was immunoSEQ multiplex PCR; TCRdb's version includes in-frame clones alone and lacks a portion of them. The sample holds roughly 97,000 clones; approximately 87% are singletons and the top ten take around 5.2%. The sample here was CD4+ or CD8+ T cells sorted from blood, taken in a trial of the OX40 agonist ivuxolimab. Source of these receptors: an adult with an advanced solid tumor such as melanoma, head and neck, liver or kidney cancer.

The V gene is TRBV10-3, the J gene TRBJ2-1; a possible D gene is TRBD1 (5 bases). Germline values: CDR1 ENHRY, CDR2 SYGVKD. The CDR3 is made up of 13 amino acids. V shed 0 bases and J shed 7 bases, with 7 bases lying between them. CDR3 in amino acids: CAISESGVNEQFF. Written as DNA, the CDR3 is TGTGCCATCAGTGAGTCAGGGGTGAATGAGCAGTTCTTC.

The CDR3 DNA follows: TGTGCCAGCAGTGAATTCCCCGGGACAGTAGGCGAAAAACTGTTTTTT. Protein: CASSEFPGTVGEKLFF. This chain joins TRBV6-1 and TRBJ1-4, with TRBD1 identical over 7 bases. The J segment lost 8 bases and the V segment lost 2 bases, leaving 11 bases of the junction unmatched. The length of the CDR3 is 16 residues. Per germline, CDR1 MNHNS and CDR2 SASEGT.

The chain carries TRBV19 and TRBJ1-1; TRBD1 agrees at 9 bases. The CDR3 totals 17 residues. Trimming took 7 bases from V and 1 from J; bases not matched to a gene: 13. From germline, CDR1 is LNHDA and CDR2 SQIVND (reference sequence). Written as DNA, the CDR3 is TGTGCCAGTATGGCCCCGCCGGGACAGGGTAAGAACACTGAAGCTTTCTTT. It translates to CASMAPPGQGKNTEAFF.

This sequence joins TRBV2 and TRBJ1-2; unclear D gene. V was clipped by 7 bases and J by 2 bases, with 14 bases between them. The CDR3 extends over 14 amino acids. Germline V gene sequence: CDR1 SNHLY, CDR2 FYNNEI. CDR3 in amino acids: CASMGNSVNYGYTF. The CDR3 DNA sequence: TGTGCCAGCATGGGGAACTCAGTCAACTATGGCTACACCTTC. Full variable domain (rest looked up from reference TRBV2 and TRBJ1-2): EPEVTQTPSHQVTQMGQEVILRCVPISNHLYFYWYRQILGQKVEFLVSFYNNEISEKSEIFDDQFSVERPDGSNFTLKIRSTKLEDSAMYFCASMGNSVNYGYTFGSGTRLTVV.

The chain uses TRBV25-1 and TRBJ1-3, with 7 bases identical to TRBD1. V lost 8 bases, J lost 3 bases, and 16 bases stayed unmatched. Germline V gene lookup returns CDR1 MGHDK and CDR2 SYGVNS. The CDR3 is 17 residues long. The CDR3 DNA reads as TGTGCCAGCCCTGCAGGGGGTCAAGTGGGAAGTGGAAACACCATATATTTT. Protein product: CASPAGGQVGSGNTIYF. The complete variable domain, with remaining parts taken from reference TRBV25-1 and TRBJ1-3, reads EADIYQTPRYLVIGTGKKITLECSQTMGHDKMYWYQQDPGMELHLIHYSYGVNSTEKGDLSSESTVSRIRTEHFPLTLESARPSHTSQYLCASPAGGQVGSGNTIYFGEGSWLTVV.

The rearrangement joins TRBV19 to TRBJ1-5, with D possibly TRBD1 on 6 matching bases. Trimming cost V 6 bases and J 4 bases, with 10 bases left between them. CDR3 length equals 13 residues. Germline-derived CDR1 and CDR2 are LNHDA and SQIVND (reference sequence). CDR3 in amino acids: CASRIQGNQPQHF. The CDR3 DNA reads as TGTGCCAGTAGGATTCAGGGGAATCAGCCCCAGCATTTT.

The gene calls are TRBV6-5 and TRBJ1-2; maybe TRBD1 (6 bases). Deletions cut 7 bases from V and 7 bases from J, with 16 bases between. Germline loops: CDR1 MNHEY, CDR2 SVGAGI. The CDR3 spans 13 residues. The CDR3 DNA follows: TGTGCCAGCATCCACCCAGGGGCGGGTGGCTACACCTTC. Translated: CASIHPGAGGYTF.

This clone is a singleton in its sample. The J gene is TRBJ2-1, the V gene TRBV2, with TRBD2 as a possible D gene (5 bases). Trimming took 10 bases from V and 2 from J, leaving 9 bases between them. The CDR3 has 12 residues. Germline V gene data show CDR1 as SNHLY and CDR2 as FYNNEI. The CDR3 nucleotides are TGTGCCACCGGACTGGCCTACAATGAGCAGTTCTTC. Amino acid sequence: CATGLAYNEQFF.

The CDR3 region is CASSLDTYEQYF. CDR3 nucleotides: TGCGCCAGCAGCTTGGACACCTACGAGCAGTACTTC. V usage is TRBV5-1 and J usage is TRBJ2-7; D gene ambiguous. V was pared by 0 bases and J by 2 bases, with 3 bases between. The CDR3 has 12 residues. Germline V CDR1 and CDR2: SGHRS, YFSETQ.

This clone has only a few counts. The V call is TRBV20-1, the J call TRBJ2-5; D is possibly TRBD1 (5 bases). V was shortened by 8 bases and J by 5 bases, with 12 bases between the two germline ends. The germline V gene has CDR1 DFQATT and CDR2 SNEGSKA (reference sequence). The CDR3 is 11 amino acids. CDR3 sequence reads: CSTDTEETQYF. The CDR3 coding sequence is TGCAGTACGGACACTGAGGAGACCCAGTACTTC.

This sequence joins TRBV30 and TRBJ2-5; either TRBD1 or TRBD2 may supply D (5 bases each). V was cut by 2 bases and J by 4 bases, with 17 bases left in between. Germline CDR1 and CDR2: GTSNPN and SVGIG (reference sequence). The CDR3 runs to 15 residues. The CDR3 reads CAWSIDQGRGETQYF. In DNA, the CDR3 is TGTGCCTGGAGTATCGACCAGGGCCGGGGAGAGACCCAGTACTTC.

This chain connects TRBV27 to TRBJ2-3; TRBD1 is a possible D gene (6 bases). There are 15 residues in the CDR3. V was pared by 3 bases and J by 2 bases, with 12 bases between. CDR1 is MNHEY, CDR2 SMNVEV, per germline (reference sequence). This CDR3 is CASSLSGHPTDTQYF. In nucleotides, the CDR3 is TGTGCCAGCAGTTTGTCGGGACACCCCACAGATACGCAGTATTTT.

The genes are TRBV6-6 and TRBJ2-5, with 8 bases that match TRBD2. The J call may be incorrect, as the DNA end agrees better with TRBJ2-7. Germline V gives CDR1 MNHNY, CDR2 SVGAGI (reference sequence). CDR3 length: 14 amino acids. The CDR3 reads CASSYAGGPYEQYF. Here the CDR3 DNA reads TGTGCCAGCAGTTACGCGGGAGGCCCTTACGAGCAGTACTTC.

In nucleotides, the CDR3 is TGTGCCAGCAGCCATAACCTCTACGGGAGTGGCTACGAGCAGTACTTC. Residues: CASSHNLYGSGYEQYF. This chain links TRBV7-9 with TRBJ2-7, with D possibly matching TRBD2 (6 bases). The CDR3 is 16 amino acids. Germline-derived CDR1 and CDR2 are SEHNR and FQNEAQ (reference sequence). V was pared by 5 bases and J by 3 bases, with 20 bases between. The whole variable domain, remainder taken from reference TRBV7-9 and TRBJ2-7, is DTGVSQNPRHKITKRGQNVTFRCDPISEHNRLYWYRQTLGQGPEFLTYFQNEAQLEKSRLLSDRFSAERPKGSFSTLEIQRTEQGDSAMYLCASSHNLYGSGYEQYFGPGTRLTVT.

The V call is TRBV30, the J call TRBJ1-6; D not resolved. CDR1 and CDR2 from the germline V gene are GTSNPN and SVGIG (reference sequence). Trimming took 5 bases from V and 7 from J, leaving 9 bases between them. This CDR3 is 12 amino acids long. In nucleotides, the CDR3 is TGTGCCTGGGCTACCGCGAATTCACCCCTCCACTTT. It is translated as CAWATANSPLHF.

The chain uses TRBV7-9 and TRBJ2-7, with a tentative D call TRBD2 (6 bases). This CDR3 has 14 amino acids. Trimming took off 5 bases at V and 2 bases at J, with 13 bases between the two ends. CDR1 and CDR2 (germline): SEHNR, FQNEAQ (reference sequence). The CDR3: CASSRSGHPYEQYF. The CDR3 DNA is TGTGCCAGCAGCCGCAGCGGGCACCCCTACGAGCAGTACTTC.

The chain recombines TRBV7-8 with TRBJ1-2; D remains ambiguous. CDR3 length equals 13 residues. Germline V gene sequence: CDR1 SGHVS, CDR2 FQNEAQ. V was pared by 7 bases and J by 0 bases, with 9 bases between. The DNA for the CDR3 is TGTGCCAGCATACCTTACACTAACTATGGCTACACCTTC. Translation gives CASIPYTNYGYTF.

The chain links TRBV30 to TRBJ1-4, with 7 nucleotides matching TRBD1. CDR3 size: 14 residues. CDR1 is GTSNPN and CDR2 is SVGIG in the germline V gene (reference sequence). V lost 6 bases to trimming and J lost 8 bases; unmatched junction nucleotides: 12. CDR3: CACSRTGVREKLFF. The CDR3 DNA reads TGTGCCTGTTCCCGTACAGGGGTTCGGGAAAAACTGTTTTTT.

The chain recombines TRBV6-5 with TRBJ1-2; D is ambiguous. Germline CDR1 and CDR2: MNHEY and SVGAGI. This CDR3 contains 13 residues. V gave up 0 bases and J gave up 5 bases, with 7 bases separating them. This chain's CDR3 is CASSYSNRYGYTF. In nucleotides, the CDR3 is TGTGCCAGCAGTTACTCGAACCGATATGGCTACACCTTC.

The rearrangement links TRBV19 to TRBJ1-6; TRBD1 agrees at 8 bases. V trimming: 3 bases; J trimming: 7 bases; junction bases outside the gene matches: 2. Germline V gene sequence: CDR1 LNHDA, CDR2 SQIVND (reference sequence). CDR3 length equals 14 residues. CDR3 in DNA: TGTGCCAGTAGTATGTGGGACAGGAATTCACCCCTCCACTTT. Encoded protein: CASSMWDRNSPLHF.

As DNA, the CDR3 is TGTGCCAGCAGCTTCAGGGATCAGCCCCAGCATTTT. Encoded protein: CASSFRDQPQHF. The V gene is TRBV5-8, the J gene TRBJ1-5; tentatively, D is TRBD1 (5 bases). Trimming pared 2 bases from V and 5 bases from J, leaving 5 bases between. CDR1 is SGHTS, CDR2 YDEGEE, per germline. The length of the CDR3 is 12 residues.

This chain uses TRBV6-1 with TRBJ2-2; either TRBD1 or TRBD2 may supply D (5 bases each). V lost 5 bases, J lost 6 bases, and 13 bases lay in between. This CDR3 has 14 amino acids. CDR1 and CDR2 (germline): MNHNS, SASEGT. The CDR3 here is CASSRLRESGELFF. CDR3 nucleotides: TGTGCCAGCAGTCGCCTCAGGGAGTCCGGGGAGCTGTTTTTT.

The chain has TRBV4-1 and TRBJ2-2, with 9 bases lining up with TRBD2. The CDR3 totals 17 residues. Germline-derived CDR1 and CDR2 are MGHRA and YSYEKL. The junction had 3 bases not matched to a gene; V was cut back by 0 bases and J by 1 base. The CDR3 protein is CASSQERGGENTGELFF. CDR3 nucleotides: TGCGCCAGCAGCCAAGAACGCGGGGGGGAGAACACCGGGGAGCTGTTTTTT.

The chain links TRBV27 to TRBJ1-3; D possibly corresponds to TRBD1 (5 bases). Germline CDR1 and CDR2: MNHEY and SMNVEV (reference sequence). The CDR3 loop spans 13 amino acids. V was cut by 5 bases and J by 4 bases, with 9 bases left in between. As DNA, the CDR3 is TGTGCCAGCAGTGCGAACAGGGGAAACACCATATATTTT. Translating it yields CASSANRGNTIYF.